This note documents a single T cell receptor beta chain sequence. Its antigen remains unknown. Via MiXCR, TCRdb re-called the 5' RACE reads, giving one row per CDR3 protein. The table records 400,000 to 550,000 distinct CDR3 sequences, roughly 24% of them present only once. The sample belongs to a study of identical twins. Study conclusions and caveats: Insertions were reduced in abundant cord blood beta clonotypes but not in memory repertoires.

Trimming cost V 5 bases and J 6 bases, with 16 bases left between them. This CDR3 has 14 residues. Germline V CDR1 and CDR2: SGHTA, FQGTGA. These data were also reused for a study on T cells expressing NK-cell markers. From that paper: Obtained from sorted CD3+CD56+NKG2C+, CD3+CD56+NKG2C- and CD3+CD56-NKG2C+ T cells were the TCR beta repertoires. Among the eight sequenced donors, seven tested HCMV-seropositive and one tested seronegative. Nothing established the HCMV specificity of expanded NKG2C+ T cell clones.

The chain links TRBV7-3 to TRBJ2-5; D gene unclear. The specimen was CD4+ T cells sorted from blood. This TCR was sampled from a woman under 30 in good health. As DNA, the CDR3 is TGTGCCAGCAGCATCTACGGCAATGATAAGACCCAGTACTTC. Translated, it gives CASSIYGNDKTQYF.